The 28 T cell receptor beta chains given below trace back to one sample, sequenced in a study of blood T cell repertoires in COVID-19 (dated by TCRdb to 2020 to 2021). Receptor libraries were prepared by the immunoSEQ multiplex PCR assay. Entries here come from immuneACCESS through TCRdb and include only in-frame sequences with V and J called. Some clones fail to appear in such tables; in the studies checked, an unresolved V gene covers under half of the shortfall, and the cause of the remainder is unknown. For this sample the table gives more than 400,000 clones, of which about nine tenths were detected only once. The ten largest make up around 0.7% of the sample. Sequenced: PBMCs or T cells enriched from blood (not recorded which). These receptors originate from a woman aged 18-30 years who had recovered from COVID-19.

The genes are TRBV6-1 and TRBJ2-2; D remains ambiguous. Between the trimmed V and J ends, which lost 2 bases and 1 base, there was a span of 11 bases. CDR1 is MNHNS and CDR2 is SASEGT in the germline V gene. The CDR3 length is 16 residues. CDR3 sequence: CASSESQPGNTGELFF. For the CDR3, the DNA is TGTGCCAGCAGTGAATCCCAGCCGGGGAACACCGGGGAGCTGTTTTTT.

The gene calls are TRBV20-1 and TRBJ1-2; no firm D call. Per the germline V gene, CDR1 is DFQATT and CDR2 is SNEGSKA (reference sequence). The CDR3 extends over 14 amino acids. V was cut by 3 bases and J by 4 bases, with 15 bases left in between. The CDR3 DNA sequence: TGCAGTGCTAGTAGGGAGGGATATTCCTATGGCTACACCTTC. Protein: CSASREGYSYGYTF.

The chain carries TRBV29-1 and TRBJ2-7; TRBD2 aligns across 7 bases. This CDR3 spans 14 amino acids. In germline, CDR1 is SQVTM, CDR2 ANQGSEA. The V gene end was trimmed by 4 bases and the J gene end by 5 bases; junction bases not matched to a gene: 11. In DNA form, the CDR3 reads TGCAGCGTTGCGGAGGGAGGGCGGATTGACGAGCAGTACTTC. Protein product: CSVAEGGRIDEQYF.

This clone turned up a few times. CDR3 sequence: CASSLSTGGTEAFF. The CDR3 bases are TGCGCCAGCAGCCTGTCAACAGGGGGTACTGAAGCTTTCTTT. The V call is TRBV5-1, the J call TRBJ1-1, with 8 bases lining up with TRBD1. There are 14 residues in the CDR3. In germline, CDR1 is SGHRS, CDR2 YFSETQ. With 4 bases clipped from V and 5 bases from J, the junction kept 7 bases outside the gene matches.

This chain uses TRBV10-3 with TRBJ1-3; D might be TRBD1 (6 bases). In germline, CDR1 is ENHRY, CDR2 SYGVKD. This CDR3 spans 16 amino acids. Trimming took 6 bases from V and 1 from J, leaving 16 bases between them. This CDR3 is CAIRAISRGSGNTIYF. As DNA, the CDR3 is TGTGCCATCAGGGCCATTTCCAGGGGATCTGGAAACACCATATATTTT.

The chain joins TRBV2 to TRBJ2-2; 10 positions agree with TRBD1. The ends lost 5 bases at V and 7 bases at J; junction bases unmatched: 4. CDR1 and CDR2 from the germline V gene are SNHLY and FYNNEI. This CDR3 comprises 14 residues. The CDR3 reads CASSQWTGGGELFF. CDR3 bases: TGTGCCAGCAGTCAATGGACAGGGGGCGGGGAGCTGTTTTTT.

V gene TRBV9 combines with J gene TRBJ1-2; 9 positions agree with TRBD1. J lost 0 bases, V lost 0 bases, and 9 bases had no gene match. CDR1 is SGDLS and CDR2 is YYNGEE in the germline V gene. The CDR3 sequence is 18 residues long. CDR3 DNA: TGTGCCAGCAGCGTAGCACAGGGGGCATCACCCCCTAACTATGGCTACACCTTC. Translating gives CASSVAQGASPPNYGYTF.

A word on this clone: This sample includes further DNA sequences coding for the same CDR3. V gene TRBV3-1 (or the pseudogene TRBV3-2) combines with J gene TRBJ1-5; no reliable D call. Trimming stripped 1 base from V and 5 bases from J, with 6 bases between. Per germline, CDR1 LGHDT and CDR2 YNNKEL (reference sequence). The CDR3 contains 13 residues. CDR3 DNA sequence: TGTGCCAGCAGCCAAGGTGGAGATCAGCCCCAGCATTTT. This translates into CASSQGGDQPQHF.

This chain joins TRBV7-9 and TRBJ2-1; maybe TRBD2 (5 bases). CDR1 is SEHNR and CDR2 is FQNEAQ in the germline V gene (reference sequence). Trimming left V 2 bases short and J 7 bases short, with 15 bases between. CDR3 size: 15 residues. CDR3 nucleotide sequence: TGTGCCAGCAGCTTAATATGGGGTAGCGTGAATGAGCAGTTCTTC. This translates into CASSLIWGSVNEQFF.

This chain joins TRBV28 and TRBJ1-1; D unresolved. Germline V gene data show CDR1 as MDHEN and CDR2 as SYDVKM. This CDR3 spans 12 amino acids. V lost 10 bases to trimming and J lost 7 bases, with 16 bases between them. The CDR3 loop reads CATRRGINEAFF. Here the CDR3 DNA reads TGTGCCACCCGTCGGGGAATTAATGAAGCTTTCTTT.

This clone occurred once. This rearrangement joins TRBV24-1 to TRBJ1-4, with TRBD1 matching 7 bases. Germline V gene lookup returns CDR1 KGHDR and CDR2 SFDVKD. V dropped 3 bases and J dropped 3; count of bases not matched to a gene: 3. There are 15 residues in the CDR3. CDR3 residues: CATSDPGTANEKLFF. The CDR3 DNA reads TGTGCCACCAGTGATCCAGGGACAGCTAATGAAAAACTGTTTTTT.

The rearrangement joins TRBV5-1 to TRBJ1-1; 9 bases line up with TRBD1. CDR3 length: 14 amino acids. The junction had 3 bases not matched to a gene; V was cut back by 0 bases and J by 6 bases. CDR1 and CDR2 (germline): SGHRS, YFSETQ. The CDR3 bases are TGCGCCAGCAGCTTGGGGACAGGGGCCGCTGAAGCTTTCTTT. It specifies CASSLGTGAAEAFF.

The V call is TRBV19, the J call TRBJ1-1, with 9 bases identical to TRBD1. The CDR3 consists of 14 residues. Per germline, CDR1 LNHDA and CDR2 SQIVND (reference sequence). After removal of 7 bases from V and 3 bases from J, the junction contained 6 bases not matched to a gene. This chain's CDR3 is CASTRRTGDTEAFF. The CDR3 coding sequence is TGTGCCAGTACTCGAAGGACAGGGGACACTGAAGCTTTCTTT.

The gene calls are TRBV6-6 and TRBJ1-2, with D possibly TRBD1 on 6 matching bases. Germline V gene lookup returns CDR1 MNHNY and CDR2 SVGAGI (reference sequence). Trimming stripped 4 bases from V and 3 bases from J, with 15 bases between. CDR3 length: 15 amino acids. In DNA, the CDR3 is TGTGCCAGCAGTTCTATATTGGACAGATACTATGGCTACACCTTC. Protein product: CASSSILDRYYGYTF.

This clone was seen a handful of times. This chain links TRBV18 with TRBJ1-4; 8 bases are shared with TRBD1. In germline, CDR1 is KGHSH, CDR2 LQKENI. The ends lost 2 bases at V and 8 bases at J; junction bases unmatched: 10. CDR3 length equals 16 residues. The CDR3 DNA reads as TGTGCCAGCTCACCAATGATCCGGGACAGGCAGGAAAAACTGTTTTTT. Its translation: CASSPMIRDRQEKLFF.

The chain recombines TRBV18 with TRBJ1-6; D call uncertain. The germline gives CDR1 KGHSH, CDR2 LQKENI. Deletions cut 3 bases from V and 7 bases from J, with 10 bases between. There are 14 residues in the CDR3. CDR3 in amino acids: CASSPGRENSPLHF. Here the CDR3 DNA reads TGTGCCAGCTCACCCGGACGGGAGAATTCACCCCTCCACTTT.

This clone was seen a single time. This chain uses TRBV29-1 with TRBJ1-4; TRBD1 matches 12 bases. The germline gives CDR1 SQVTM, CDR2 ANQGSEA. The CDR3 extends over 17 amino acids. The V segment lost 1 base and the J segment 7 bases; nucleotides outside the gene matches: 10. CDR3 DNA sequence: TGCAGCGTTGAAGGGGTTCAGGGACAGGGGGCCCCTGAAAAACTGTTTTTT. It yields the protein CSVEGVQGQGAPEKLFF. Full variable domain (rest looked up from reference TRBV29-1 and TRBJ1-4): SAVISQKPSRDICQRGTSLTIQCQVDSQVTMMFWYRQQPGQSLTLIATANQGSEATYESGFVIDKFPISRPNLTFSTLTVSNMSPEDSSIYLCSVEGVQGQGAPEKLFFGSGTQLSVL.

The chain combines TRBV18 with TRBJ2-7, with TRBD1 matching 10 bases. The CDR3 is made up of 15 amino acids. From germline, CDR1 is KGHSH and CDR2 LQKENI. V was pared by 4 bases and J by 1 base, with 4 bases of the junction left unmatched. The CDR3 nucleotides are TGTGCCAGCTCACGGGACAGGGGAGCTTCCTACGAGCAGTACTTC. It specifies CASSRDRGASYEQYF.

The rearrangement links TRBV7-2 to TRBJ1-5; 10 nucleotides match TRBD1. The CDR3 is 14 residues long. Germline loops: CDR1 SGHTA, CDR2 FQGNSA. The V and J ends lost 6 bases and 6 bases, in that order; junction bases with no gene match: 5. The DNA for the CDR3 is TGTGCCAGCAGTTCAAGACAGGGGGCTCAGCCCCAGCATTTT. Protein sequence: CASSSRQGAQPQHF.

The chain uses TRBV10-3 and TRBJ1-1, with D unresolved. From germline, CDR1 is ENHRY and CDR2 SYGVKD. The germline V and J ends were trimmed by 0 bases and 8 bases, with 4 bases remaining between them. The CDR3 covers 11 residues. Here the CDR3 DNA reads TGTGCCATCAGTGAGTCGGCAGAAGCTTTCTTT. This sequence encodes CAISESAEAFF.

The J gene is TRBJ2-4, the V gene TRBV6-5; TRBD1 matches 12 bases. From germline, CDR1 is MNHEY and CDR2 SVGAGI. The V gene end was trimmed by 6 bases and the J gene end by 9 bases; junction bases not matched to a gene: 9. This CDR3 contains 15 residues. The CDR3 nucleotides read TGTGCCAGCAGGACGACCGGGACAGGGGGCGGCATTCAGTACTTC. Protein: CASRTTGTGGGIQYF.

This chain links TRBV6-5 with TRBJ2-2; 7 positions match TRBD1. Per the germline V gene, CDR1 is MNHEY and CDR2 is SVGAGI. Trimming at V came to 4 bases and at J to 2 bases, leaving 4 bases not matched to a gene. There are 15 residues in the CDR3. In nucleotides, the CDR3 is TGTGCCAGCAGTTCTGGGACAGAAAACACCGGGGAGCTGTTTTTT. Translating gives CASSSGTENTGELFF.

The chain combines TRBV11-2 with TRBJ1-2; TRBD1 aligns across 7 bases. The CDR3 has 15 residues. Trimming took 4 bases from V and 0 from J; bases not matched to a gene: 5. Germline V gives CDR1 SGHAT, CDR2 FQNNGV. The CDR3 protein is CASSWGDSANYGYTF. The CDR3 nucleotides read TGTGCCAGCAGCTGGGGGGACAGTGCTAACTATGGCTACACCTTC.

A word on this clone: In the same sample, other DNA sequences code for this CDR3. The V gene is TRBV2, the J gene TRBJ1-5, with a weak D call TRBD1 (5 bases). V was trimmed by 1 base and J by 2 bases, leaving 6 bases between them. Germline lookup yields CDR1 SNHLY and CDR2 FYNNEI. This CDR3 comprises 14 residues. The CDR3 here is CASSEEGGNQPQHF. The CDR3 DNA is TGTGCCAGCAGTGAAGAAGGGGGCAATCAGCCCCAGCATTTT.

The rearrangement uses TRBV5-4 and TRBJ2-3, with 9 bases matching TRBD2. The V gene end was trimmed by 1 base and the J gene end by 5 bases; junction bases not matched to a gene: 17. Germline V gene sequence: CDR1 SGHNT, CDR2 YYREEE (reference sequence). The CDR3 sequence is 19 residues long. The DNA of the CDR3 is TGTGCCAGCAGCTTGAAGGTGGGCTATGCTAGCGGGACCTTAGATACGCAGTATTTT. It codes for CASSLKVGYASGTLDTQYF.

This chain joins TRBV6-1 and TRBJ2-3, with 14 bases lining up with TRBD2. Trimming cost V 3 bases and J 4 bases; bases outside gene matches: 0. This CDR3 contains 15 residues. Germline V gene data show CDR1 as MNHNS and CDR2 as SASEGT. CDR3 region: CASSETSGGADTQYF. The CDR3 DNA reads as TGTGCCAGCAGTGAGACTAGCGGGGGGGCAGATACGCAGTATTTT.

CDR3 amino acids: CASSLGLPGIQYF. CDR3 nucleotides: TGTGCCAGCAGTTTGGGACTCCCGGGCATTCAGTACTTC. The chain uses TRBV28 and TRBJ2-4, with D tentatively TRBD2 (6 bases). Trimming removed 3 bases from V and 9 bases from J, with 12 bases in between. The CDR3 has 13 amino acids. Per the germline V gene, CDR1 is MDHEN and CDR2 is SYDVKM. The complete variable domain, with remaining parts taken from reference TRBV28 and TRBJ2-4, reads DVKVTQSSRYLVKRTGEKVFLECVQDMDHENMFWYRQDPGLGLRLIYFSYDVKMKEKGDIPEGYSVSREKKERFSLILESASTNQTSMYLCASSLGLPGIQYFGAGTRLSVL.

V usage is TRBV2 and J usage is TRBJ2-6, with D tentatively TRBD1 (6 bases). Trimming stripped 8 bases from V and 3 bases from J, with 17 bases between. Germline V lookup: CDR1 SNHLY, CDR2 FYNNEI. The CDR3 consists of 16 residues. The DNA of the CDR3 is TGTGCCAGCGCGGGTCAGGGGCGTTTTGGGGCCAACGTCCTGACTTTC. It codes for CASAGQGRFGANVLTF.